This entry is about one T cell receptor (beta chain). How the authors handled the data: Amplified reference gene primers provided the basis for estimating nucleated cell counts. Assay used: immunoSEQ multiplex PCR; TCRdb lists only in-frame clones, some missing. V, J and clone size reflect that table, while D and trimming were determined from the DNA. This table holds some 15,000 clones, about nine tenths found once. The sample is drawn from a study of blood T cell repertoires in COVID-19. About the study: Samples of COVID-19 (acute and convalescent) were obtained from the United States, Italy and Spain. PBMCs, B-cell-depleted T cells, or T cells provided the cDNA or gDNA that made up the material.

This CDR3 contains 15 residues. Per the germline V gene, CDR1 is WNHNN and CDR2 is SYGVQD (reference sequence). The V end was cut by 2 bases, the J end by 1 base, with 10 bases between. V and J are TRBV10-1 and TRBJ2-3, with TRBD2 as a possible D gene (6 bases). Material for sequencing was peripheral blood. The TCR comes from a human donor in a cohort sampled during active COVID-19. The CDR3 here is CASSEAGPGTDTQYF. Here the CDR3 DNA reads TGCGCCAGCAGTGAGGCGGGACCGGGCACAGATACGCAGTATTTT.